This T cell receptor (beta chain) emerged from a study of T cells in Graves' hyperthyroidism and ophthalmopathy. In the study overall: Blood was drawn when the patient was first diagnosed and still untreated. General observations from the study: Expanded thyroid clonotypes (above 0.001) were mostly also found in blood. A 13 V-J model separated ophthalmopathy from stable hyperthyroidism.

This clonotype was found many times. The antigen is unknown. RNA transcripts yielded amplified TCR beta CDR3 regions. HTBI primers drove first-round RT-PCR of the TCR CDR3. Via MiXCR, TCRdb re-called the multiplex PCR reads, giving one row per CDR3 protein. Of a few hundred thousand distinct CDR3 sequences in the sample, 15% were seen once. Any patient presenting with uncontrolled infection, other autoimmune disease, pregnancy or lactation was left out. V was shortened by 4 bases and J by 5 bases, with 24 bases between the two germline ends. The CDR3 sequence is 17 residues long. Input material: blood. This TCR derives from a woman aged 25 to 45 with Graves' hyperthyroidism. The chain carries TRBV12-3 or TRBV12-4 and TRBJ2-7; D unresolved. The chain's CDR3 is CASSSFRAFQNADEQYF. CDR3 sequence (DNA): TGTGCCAGCAGTTCCTTTCGGGCTTTCCAAAACGCGGACGAGCAGTACTTC.